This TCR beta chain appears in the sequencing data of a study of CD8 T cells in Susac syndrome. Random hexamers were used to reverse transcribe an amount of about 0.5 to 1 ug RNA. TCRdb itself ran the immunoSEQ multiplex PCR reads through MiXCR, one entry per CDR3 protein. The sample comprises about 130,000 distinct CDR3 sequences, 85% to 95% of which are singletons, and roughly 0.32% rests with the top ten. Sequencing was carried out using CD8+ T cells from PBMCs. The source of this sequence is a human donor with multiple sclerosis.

This chain's CDR3 is CASTSGTVLYEQYF. DNA of the CDR3: TGTGCCAGCACCTCCGGGACAGTTCTCTACGAGCAGTACTTC. The chain recombines TRBV12-3 or TRBV12-4 with TRBJ2-7, with 7 bases lining up with TRBD1. The CDR3 is made up of 14 amino acids. Trimming cost V 7 bases and J 3 bases; bases outside gene matches: 9.